The 7 T cell receptor beta chains reported below all come from one sample, sequenced in a study of T-cell memory formation after mild COVID-19. MiXCR was run by TCRdb on the 5' RACE reads, yielding one entry per CDR3 protein. The data contain roughly 250,000 distinct CDR3 sequences, about 16% of them singletons. The sequenced sample consisted of PBMCs or a T cell subset sorted from them (not recorded which). The receptors were gathered from a man younger than 35 who had mild COVID-19 (a few samples of this study predate the infection). Cell type and time point are not known.

The sample holds many counts of this clonotype. The chain is built from TRBV10-3 and TRBJ2-1; 7 bases agree with TRBD2. This CDR3 contains 15 residues. J lost 7 bases, V lost 0 bases, and 6 bases had no gene match. From germline, CDR1 is ENHRY and CDR2 SYGVKD. CDR3 sequence: CAISESGGSWNEQFF. CDR3 bases: TGTGCCATCAGTGAGTCGGGCGGGAGTTGGAATGAGCAGTTCTTC.

In this sample, this clonotype turned up a few times. The V gene is TRBV5-1, the J gene TRBJ2-5, with 8 bases fitting TRBD2. This CDR3 comprises 16 residues. Trimming removed 1 base from V and 5 bases from J; junction bases left unmatched: 10. Germline lookup yields CDR1 SGHRS and CDR2 YFSETQ. CDR3 in amino acids: CASSLMAGRGGETQYF. The CDR3 DNA is TGCGCCAGCAGCTTGATGGCCGGGAGGGGCGGGGAGACCCAGTACTTC.

This clonotype was counted only a few times. The chain employs TRBV4-3 and TRBJ2-7; 7 bases map to TRBD1. CDR1 and CDR2 (germline): LGHNA, YSLEER. J was trimmed by 5 bases and V by 4 bases; bases with no gene match: 11. The CDR3 spans 15 residues. The CDR3 DNA is TGCGCCAGCAGCCCGGGACAGCTCCCTTCCCACGAGCAGTACTTC. This sequence encodes CASSPGQLPSHEQYF.

This clonotype was picked up many times. This chain links TRBV20-1 with TRBJ2-5, with TRBD1 matching 7 bases. This CDR3 contains 14 residues. Trimming at V came to 4 bases and at J to 5 bases, leaving 10 bases not matched to a gene. Per the germline V gene, CDR1 is DFQATT and CDR2 is SNEGSKA (reference sequence). DNA for the CDR3: TGCAGTGCTATTACGAGAGGGGGCTGGGAGACCCAGTACTTC. It yields the protein CSAITRGGWETQYF.

This clonotype was picked up a small number of times. The V call is TRBV20-1, the J call TRBJ1-1; D unclear. Germline V CDR1 and CDR2: DFQATT, SNEGSKA (reference sequence). This CDR3 is built from 15 residues. The V gene lost 0 bases and the J gene lost 2 bases, with 13 bases spanning the gap. Written as DNA, the CDR3 is TGCAGTGCTAGAGATGCAGGAGGTGGTAACACTGAAGCTTTCTTT. It is translated as CSARDAGGGNTEAFF.

This clonotype was counted ten times or more. CDR3 sequence: CASSRGADGRETQYF. In DNA form, the CDR3 reads TGTGCCAGCAGCCGTGGGGCAGACGGGCGAGAGACCCAGTACTTC. V gene TRBV7-9 combines with J gene TRBJ2-5; TRBD1 is a possible D gene (5 bases). This CDR3 is 15 amino acids long. Germline V gives CDR1 SEHNR, CDR2 FQNEAQ (reference sequence). V gave up 5 bases and J gave up 4 bases, with 17 bases separating them.

The chain uses TRBV12-3 or TRBV12-4 and TRBJ1-5; D unclear. Trimming stripped 6 bases from V and 3 bases from J, with 12 bases between. The CDR3 sequence is 14 residues long. The CDR3 region has the DNA TGTGCCAGCAGCACGTCACGGATCAATCAGCCCCAGCATTTT. This codes for CASSTSRINQPQHF.